This entry is about one T cell receptor beta chain. Germline CDR1 is LNHDA and CDR2 is SQIVND (reference sequence). Trimming removed 10 bases at V and 4 bases at J, with 9 bases between. The CDR3 spans 11 residues. This entry comes from a study of siplizumab effects on memory and regulatory T cells. Repertoires were generated with immunoSEQ multiplex PCR, while TCRdb's copy carries only in-frame clones and drops some. The data hold around 82,000 clones, with 93% observed a single time. Sample: CD8+ T cells sorted from blood. The TCR comes from a human donor in good health. The V and J genes are TRBV19 and TRBJ2-3; D unclear. The CDR3 reads CAISWADTQYF. The CDR3 DNA follows: TGTGCCATATCCTGGGCAGATACGCAGTATTTT.